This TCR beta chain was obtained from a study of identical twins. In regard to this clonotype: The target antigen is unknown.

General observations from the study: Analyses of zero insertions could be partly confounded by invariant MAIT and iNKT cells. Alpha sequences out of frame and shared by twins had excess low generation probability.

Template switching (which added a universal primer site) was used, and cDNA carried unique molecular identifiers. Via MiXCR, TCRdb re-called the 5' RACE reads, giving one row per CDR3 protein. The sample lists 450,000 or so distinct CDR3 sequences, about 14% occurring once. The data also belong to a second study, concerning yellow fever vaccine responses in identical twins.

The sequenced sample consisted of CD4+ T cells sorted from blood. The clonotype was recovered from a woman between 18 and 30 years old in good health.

CDR3 in amino acids: CASSAKASGANNEQFF. The CDR3 DNA reads as TGTGCCAGCAGTGCCAAGGCTAGCGGAGCTAACAATGAGCAGTTCTTC. The gene calls are TRBV6-4 and TRBJ2-1; 7 nucleotides line up with TRBD2. With V trimmed by 4 bases and J by 5 bases, 11 bases remained unmatched. CDR1 and CDR2 from the germline V gene are MRHNA and SNTAGT. The CDR3 is 16 residues long.